This T cell receptor (beta chain) was recorded in a study of blood T cell repertoires in COVID-19. For the study at large: Sites in the United States, Italy and Spain provided acute and convalescent COVID-19 samples.

Participants came from about two dozen US areas, aged roughly 18 to 95 years. Allocation to cohorts depended on clinical history reported by the participants. CDR3 length equals 15 residues. With 1 base removed from V and 0 bases from J, the gap between germline ends came to 11 bases. Germline V CDR1 and CDR2: SGHRS, YFSETQ. This clone was observed a handful of times. Some clones are missing from TCRdb's copy, which holds only in-frame ones; the method was immunoSEQ multiplex PCR. The sample has roughly 240,000 clones, about nine tenths seen once. This chain connects TRBV5-1 to TRBJ2-7, with D possibly being TRBD2 (5 bases). The sequencing input was PBMCs or T cells enriched from blood (not recorded which). This clonotype originated in a woman in her 30s with acute COVID-19. The CDR3 is CASSLRTGSSYEQYF. In DNA, the CDR3 is TGCGCCAGCAGCTTGAGAACTGGGAGCTCCTACGAGCAGTACTTC. The full variable domain, its missing parts supplied by reference TRBV5-1 and TRBJ2-7, is KAGVTQTPRYLIKTRGQQVTLSCSPISGHRSVSWYQQTPGQGLQFLFEYFSETQRNKGNFPGRFSGRQFSNSRSEMNVSTLELGDSALYLCASSLRTGSSYEQYFGPGTRLTVT.